The source of this T cell receptor (beta chain) is a study of breast tumors, draining lymph nodes, adjacent tissues. TCRdb itself ran the multiplex PCR reads through MiXCR, one entry per CDR3 protein. Here the sample spans roughly 70,000 distinct CDR3 sequences, 40% to 45% being singletons. This clonotype was seen repeatedly, ten times or more. This may come from a read error, since a much larger clone is one base off. The receptor was isolated from a female donor with breast cancer. Some clones in this sample may be carry-over from other donors' samples. Sequenced material: breast tumor tissue.

The CDR3 DNA follows: TGCGCCAGCAGCTTGGTTGGGACAGGGTTCGGAGAGCAGTACTTC. Protein: CASSLVGTGFGEQYF. The chain carries TRBV5-1 and TRBJ2-7, with 9 bases matching TRBD1. V trimming: 0 bases; J trimming: 7 bases; junction bases outside the gene matches: 8. Germline lookup yields CDR1 SGHRS and CDR2 YFSETQ. The CDR3 has 15 residues.